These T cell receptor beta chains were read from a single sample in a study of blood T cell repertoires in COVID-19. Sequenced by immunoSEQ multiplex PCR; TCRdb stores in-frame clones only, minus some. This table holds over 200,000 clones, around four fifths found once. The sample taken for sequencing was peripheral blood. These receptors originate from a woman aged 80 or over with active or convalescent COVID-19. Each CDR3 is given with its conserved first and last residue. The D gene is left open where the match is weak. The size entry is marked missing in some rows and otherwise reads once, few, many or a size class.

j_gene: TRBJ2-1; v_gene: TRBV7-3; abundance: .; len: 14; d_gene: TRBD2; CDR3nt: TGTGCCAGCAGCCTCACTAGCGGGGCCCCACGGCAGTTCTTC; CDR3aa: CASSLTSGAPRQFF
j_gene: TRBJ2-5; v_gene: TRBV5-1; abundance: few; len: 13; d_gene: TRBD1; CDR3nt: TGCGCCAGCAGGGGGACAGGCCAAGAGACCCAGTACTTC; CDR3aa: CASRGTGQETQYF
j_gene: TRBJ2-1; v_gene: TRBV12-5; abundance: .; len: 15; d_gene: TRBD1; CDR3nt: TGTGCTAGTGCCTTGGGACAGGGGCGCTACAATGAGCAGTTCTTC; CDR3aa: CASALGQGRYNEQFF
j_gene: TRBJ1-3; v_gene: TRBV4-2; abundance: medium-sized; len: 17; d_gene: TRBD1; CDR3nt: TGTGCCAGCAGCCAAGATGGGACAGCGACCTCTGGAAACACCATATATTTT; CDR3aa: CASSQDGTATSGNTIYF
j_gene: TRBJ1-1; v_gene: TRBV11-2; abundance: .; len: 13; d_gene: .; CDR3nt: TGTGCCAGTAACATCGATATGAACACTGAAGCTTTCTTT; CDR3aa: CASNIDMNTEAFF
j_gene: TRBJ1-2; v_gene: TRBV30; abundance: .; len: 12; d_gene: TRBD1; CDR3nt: TGTGCCTGGAGTCCCGGGACAGGGAGCTACACCTTC; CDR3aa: CAWSPGTGSYTF
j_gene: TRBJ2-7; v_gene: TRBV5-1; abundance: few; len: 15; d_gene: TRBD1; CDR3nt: TGCGCCAGCAGCATGTCCGGGACAGGGGCCTACGAGCAGTACTTC; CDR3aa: CASSMSGTGAYEQYF
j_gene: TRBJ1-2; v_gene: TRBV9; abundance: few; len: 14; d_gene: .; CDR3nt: TGTGCCAGCAGCCTTCGGGACACCTACTATGGCTACACCTTC; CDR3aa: CASSLRDTYYGYTF
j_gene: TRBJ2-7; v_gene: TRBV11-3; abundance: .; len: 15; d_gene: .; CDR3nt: TGTGCCAGCAGTTCACGACAGATTCTCTCCTACGAGCAGTACTTC; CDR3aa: CASSSRQILSYEQYF
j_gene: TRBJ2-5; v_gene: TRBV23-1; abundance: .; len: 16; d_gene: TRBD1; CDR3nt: TGCGCCAGCAGTCTAGGACAGGGCCGGGCCGGGGAGACCCAGTACTTC; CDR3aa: CASSLGQGRAGETQYF
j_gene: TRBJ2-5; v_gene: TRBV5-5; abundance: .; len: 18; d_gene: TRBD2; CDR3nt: TGTGCCAGCAGCTTGGCGGGACTAGCGGGAGGTGGTGCTGAGACCCAGTACTTC; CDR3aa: CASSLAGLAGGGAETQYF
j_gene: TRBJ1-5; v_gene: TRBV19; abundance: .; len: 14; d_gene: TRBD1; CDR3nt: TGTGCCAGTAGTACAGGGACAGGTACCCAGCCCCAGCATTTT; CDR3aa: CASSTGTGTQPQHF
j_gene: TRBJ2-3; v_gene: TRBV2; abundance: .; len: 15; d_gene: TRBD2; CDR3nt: TGTGCCAGCCGGCTAGCGGGGGTTCCCGCAGATACGCAGTATTTT; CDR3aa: CASRLAGVPADTQYF
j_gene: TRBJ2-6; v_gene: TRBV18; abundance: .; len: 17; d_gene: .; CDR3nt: TGTGCCAGCTCACCACTCACAGGGCCCTCTGGGGCCAACGTCCTGACTTTC; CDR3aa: CASSPLTGPSGANVLTF
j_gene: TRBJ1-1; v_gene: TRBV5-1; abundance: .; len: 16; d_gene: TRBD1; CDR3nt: TGCGCCAGCGACACCGTTCCTAACAGGGGGGACACTGAAGCTTTCTTT; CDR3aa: CASDTVPNRGDTEAFF
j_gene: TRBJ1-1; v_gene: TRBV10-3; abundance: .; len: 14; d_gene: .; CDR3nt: TGTGCCATCAGAGCCGGGTCTCAGAACACTGAAGCTTTCTTT; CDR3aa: CAIRAGSQNTEAFF
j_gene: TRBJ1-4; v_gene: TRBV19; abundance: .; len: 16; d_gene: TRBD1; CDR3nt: TGTGCCAGTTGGGACAGGGGATTTGCAACTAATGAAAAACTGTTTTTT; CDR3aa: CASWDRGFATNEKLFF
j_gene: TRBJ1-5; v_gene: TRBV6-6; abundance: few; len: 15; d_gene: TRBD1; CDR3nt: TGTGCCAGCAGTAACGGACAGGGGGAGAAACAGCCCCAGCATTTT; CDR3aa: CASSNGQGEKQPQHF
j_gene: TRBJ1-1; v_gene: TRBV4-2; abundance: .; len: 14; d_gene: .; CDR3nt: TGTGCCAGCAGTCCGGGGATTATGAACACTGAAGCTTTCTTT; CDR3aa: CASSPGIMNTEAFF
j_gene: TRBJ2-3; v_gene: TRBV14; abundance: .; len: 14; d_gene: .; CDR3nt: TGTGCCAGCAGCCTCATCGGACTATCAGATACGCAGTATTTT; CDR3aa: CASSLIGLSDTQYF
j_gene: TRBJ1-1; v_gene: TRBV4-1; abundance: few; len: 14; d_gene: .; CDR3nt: TGCGCCAGCAGCCAAGAACAGGTGCAACCCGAAGCTTTCTTT; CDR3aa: CASSQEQVQPEAFF
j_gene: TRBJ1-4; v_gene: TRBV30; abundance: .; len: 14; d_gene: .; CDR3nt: TGTGCCTGGAGTGCAGGGGCAAAAATAGAAAAACTGTTTTTT; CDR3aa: CAWSAGAKIEKLFF
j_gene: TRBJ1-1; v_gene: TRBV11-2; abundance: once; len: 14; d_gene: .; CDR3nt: TGTGCCAGCAGCTTAGGATCCCATCGGACTGAAGCTTTCTTT; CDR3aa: CASSLGSHRTEAFF
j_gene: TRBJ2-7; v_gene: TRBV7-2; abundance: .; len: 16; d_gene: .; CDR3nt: TGTGCCAGCAGCAGATCCCTCCCGGTCAATCCTTACGAGCAGTACTTC; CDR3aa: CASSRSLPVNPYEQYF
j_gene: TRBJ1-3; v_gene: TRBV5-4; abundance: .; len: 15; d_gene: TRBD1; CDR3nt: TGTGCCAGCAGCTTGGCAGGGGGCGACGGAAACACCATATATTTT; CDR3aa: CASSLAGGDGNTIYF
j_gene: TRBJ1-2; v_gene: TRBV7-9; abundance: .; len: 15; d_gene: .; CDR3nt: TGTGCCAGCAGCTGGGAAGGGGGACGTAGCTATGGCTACACCTTC; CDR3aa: CASSWEGGRSYGYTF
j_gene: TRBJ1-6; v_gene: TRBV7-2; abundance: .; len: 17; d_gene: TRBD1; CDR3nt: TGTGCCAGCAGCTCCGGACAGGGCCAACCGTATAATTCACCCCTCCACTTT; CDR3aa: CASSSGQGQPYNSPLHF
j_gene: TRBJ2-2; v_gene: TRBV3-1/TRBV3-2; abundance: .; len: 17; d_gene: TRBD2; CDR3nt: TGTGCCAGCAGCCTTGGGACTAGCGGGGTCCGGGGCGGGGAGCTGTTTTTT; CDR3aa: CASSLGTSGVRGGELFF
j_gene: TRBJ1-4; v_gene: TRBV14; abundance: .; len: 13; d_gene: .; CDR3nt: TGTGCCAGCAGCCCCCAGATGTATGAAAAACTGTTTTTT; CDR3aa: CASSPQMYEKLFF
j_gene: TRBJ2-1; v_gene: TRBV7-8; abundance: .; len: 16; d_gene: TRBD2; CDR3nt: TGTGCCAGCAGCTTAAAGCGACTAGCGGAGTACAATGAGCAGTTCTTC; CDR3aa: CASSLKRLAEYNEQFF
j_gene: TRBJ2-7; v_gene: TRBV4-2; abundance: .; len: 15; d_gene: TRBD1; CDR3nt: TGTGCCAGCAGCCGTGACAGGGCGCAAACCTACGAGCAGTACTTC; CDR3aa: CASSRDRAQTYEQYF
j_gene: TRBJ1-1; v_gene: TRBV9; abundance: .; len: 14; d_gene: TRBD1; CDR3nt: TGTGCCAGCAGCGTAGAACAGGGGGTCACTGAAGCTTTCTTT; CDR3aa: CASSVEQGVTEAFF
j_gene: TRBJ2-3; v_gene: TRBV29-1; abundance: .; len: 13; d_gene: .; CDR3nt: TGCAGCGTTGATGCGGCTACCCGAGATACGCAGTATTTT; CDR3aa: CSVDAATRDTQYF
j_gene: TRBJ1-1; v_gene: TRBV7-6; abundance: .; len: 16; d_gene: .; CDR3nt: TGTGCCAGCAGCTTAGCGAGCGGAAGCCCGGGCACTGAAGCTTTCTTT; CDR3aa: CASSLASGSPGTEAFF
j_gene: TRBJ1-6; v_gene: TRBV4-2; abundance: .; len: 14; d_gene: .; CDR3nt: TGTGCCAGCAGCCAAGGCGCCAGCGAGTCACCCCTCCACTTT; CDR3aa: CASSQGASESPLHF
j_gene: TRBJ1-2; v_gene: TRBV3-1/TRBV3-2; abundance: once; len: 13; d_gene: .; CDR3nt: TGTGCCAGCAGCCAAACAGGGTCCAACGGCTACACCTTC; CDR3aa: CASSQTGSNGYTF
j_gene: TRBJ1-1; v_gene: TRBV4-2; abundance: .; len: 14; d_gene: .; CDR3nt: TGTGCCAGCAGCCCCCGCAGGGGTGACACTGAAGCTTTCTTT; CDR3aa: CASSPRRGDTEAFF
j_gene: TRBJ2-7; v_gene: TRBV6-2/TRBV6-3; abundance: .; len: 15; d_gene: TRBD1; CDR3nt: TGTGCCAGCAGTCCCCCATCGGGACAGGGCTACGAGCAGTACTTC; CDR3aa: CASSPPSGQGYEQYF
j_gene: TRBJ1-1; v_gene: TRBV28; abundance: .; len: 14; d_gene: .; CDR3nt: TGTGCCAGCAGGCCTGTGGGGCAGTGGACTGAAGCTTTCTTT; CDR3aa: CASRPVGQWTEAFF
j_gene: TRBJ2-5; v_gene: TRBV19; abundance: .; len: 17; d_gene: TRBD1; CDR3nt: TGTGCCAGTAGGCCGAGCAGGGGGCCTGAGACAGAGGAGACCCAGTACTTC; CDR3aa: CASRPSRGPETEETQYF
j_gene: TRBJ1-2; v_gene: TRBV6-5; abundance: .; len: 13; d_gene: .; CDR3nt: TGTGCCAGCTCACCAACAGGAGCCTATGGCTACACCTTC; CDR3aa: CASSPTGAYGYTF
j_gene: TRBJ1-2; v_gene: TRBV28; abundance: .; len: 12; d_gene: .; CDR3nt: TGTGCCAGCAGTTTGGCCGCTTATGGCTACACCTTC; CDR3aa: CASSLAAYGYTF
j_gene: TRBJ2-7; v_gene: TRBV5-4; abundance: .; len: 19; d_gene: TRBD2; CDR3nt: TGTGCCAGCAGCGCACCACCTGGGACTAGCGGGAGACCTACCTACGAGCAGTACTTC; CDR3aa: CASSAPPGTSGRPTYEQYF
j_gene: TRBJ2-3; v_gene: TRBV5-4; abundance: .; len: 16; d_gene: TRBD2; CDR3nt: TGTGCCAGCAGCTTGTTATTAGCGGGAGGGCCAGATACGCAGTATTTT; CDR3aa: CASSLLLAGGPDTQYF
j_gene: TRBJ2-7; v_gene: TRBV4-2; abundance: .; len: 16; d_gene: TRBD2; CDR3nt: TGTGCCAGCAGTCCACAACTAGCGGGAGCGTGGGACGAGCAGTACTTC; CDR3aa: CASSPQLAGAWDEQYF
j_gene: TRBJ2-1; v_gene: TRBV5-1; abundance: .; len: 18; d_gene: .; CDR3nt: TGCGCCAGCAGCTTAAACCCTAGCGAAAGGTACTCCTACAATGAGCAGTTCTTC; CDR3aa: CASSLNPSERYSYNEQFF
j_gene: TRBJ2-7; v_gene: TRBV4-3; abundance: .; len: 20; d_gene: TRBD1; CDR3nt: TGCGCCAGCAGCCAAGAGCCACCGGGACAGGGAGGACCATGGGCCTACGAGCAGTACTTC; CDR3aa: CASSQEPPGQGGPWAYEQYF
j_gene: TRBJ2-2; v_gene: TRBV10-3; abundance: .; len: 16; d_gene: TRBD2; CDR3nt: TGTGCCATCAGTGTCGGGACTAGCGGGGGTACCGGGGAGCTGTTTTTT; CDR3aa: CAISVGTSGGTGELFF
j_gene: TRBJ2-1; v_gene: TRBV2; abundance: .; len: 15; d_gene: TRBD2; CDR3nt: TGTGCCAGCAGTGTCGAGCGGGGGGCCTACAATGAGCAGTTCTTC; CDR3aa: CASSVERGAYNEQFF
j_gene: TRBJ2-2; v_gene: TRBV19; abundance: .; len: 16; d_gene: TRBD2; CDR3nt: TGTGCCAGTAACCCTACGGGACTAGCGGGATCCGGGGAGCTGTTTTTT; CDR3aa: CASNPTGLAGSGELFF
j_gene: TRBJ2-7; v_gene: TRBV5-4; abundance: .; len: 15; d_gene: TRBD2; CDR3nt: TGTGCCAGCACAAGATTGGCTAGCGGCTCCTACGAGCAGTACTTC; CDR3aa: CASTRLASGSYEQYF
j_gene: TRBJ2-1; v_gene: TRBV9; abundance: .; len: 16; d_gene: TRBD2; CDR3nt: TGTGCCAGCAGCGGGCAGCTTCACCTGGGACTAAATGAGCAGTTCTTC; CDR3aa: CASSGQLHLGLNEQFF
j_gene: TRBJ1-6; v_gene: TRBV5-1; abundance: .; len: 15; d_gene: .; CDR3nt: TGCGCCAGCAGCTTGGAGGGCAGGGGAATTTCACCCCTCCACTTT; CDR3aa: CASSLEGRGISPLHF